The clone carrying this T cell receptor (beta chain) showed up just a few times. TCRdb itself ran the RT-PCR reads through MiXCR, one entry per CDR3 protein. The data contain 500,000 to 550,000 distinct CDR3 sequences, approximately 24% of them singletons. The data are from a study of response to subunit inactivated influenza vaccine. This CDR3 region has 14 residues. J lost 6 bases, V lost 2 bases, and 7 bases had no gene match. CDR1 SGHKS and CDR2 YYEKEE come from the germline V gene (reference sequence). Separately, the same data were catalogued under a study of T cells expressing NK-cell markers. From that report: UMI-tagged 5'RACE template switching yielded the TCR beta cDNA. One of the eight sequenced donors was seronegative, whereas the other seven were HCMV-seropositive. CD8+ T cells in six donors included dominant NKG2C+ clonotypes at 1.0-7.0%.

Sequencing was performed on CD4+ T cells sorted from PBMCs, taken 12 days after vaccination. This sequence joins TRBV5-5 and TRBJ2-7; 8 nucleotides agree with TRBD1. The receptor's source is a man aged 45 to 65 who received an inactivated influenza vaccine. CDR3 sequence (DNA): TGTGCCAGCAGCTTTTCCGGACAGGGAGGCGAGCAGTACTTC. Its protein product is CASSFSGQGGEQYF.